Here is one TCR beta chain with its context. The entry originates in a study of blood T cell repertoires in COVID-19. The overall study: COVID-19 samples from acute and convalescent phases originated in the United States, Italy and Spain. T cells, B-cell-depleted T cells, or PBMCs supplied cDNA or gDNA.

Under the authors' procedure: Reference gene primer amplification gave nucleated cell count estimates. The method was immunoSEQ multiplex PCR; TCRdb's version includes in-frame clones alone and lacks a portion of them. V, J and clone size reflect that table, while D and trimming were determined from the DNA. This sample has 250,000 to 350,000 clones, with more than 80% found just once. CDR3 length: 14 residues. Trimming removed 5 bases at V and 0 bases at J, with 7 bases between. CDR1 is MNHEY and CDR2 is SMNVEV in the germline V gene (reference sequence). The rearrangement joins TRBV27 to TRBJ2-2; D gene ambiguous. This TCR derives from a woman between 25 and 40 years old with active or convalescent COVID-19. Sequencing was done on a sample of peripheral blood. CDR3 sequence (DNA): TGTGCCAGCAGTCTGACACCGAACACCGGGGAGCTGTTTTTT. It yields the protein CASSLTPNTGELFF.